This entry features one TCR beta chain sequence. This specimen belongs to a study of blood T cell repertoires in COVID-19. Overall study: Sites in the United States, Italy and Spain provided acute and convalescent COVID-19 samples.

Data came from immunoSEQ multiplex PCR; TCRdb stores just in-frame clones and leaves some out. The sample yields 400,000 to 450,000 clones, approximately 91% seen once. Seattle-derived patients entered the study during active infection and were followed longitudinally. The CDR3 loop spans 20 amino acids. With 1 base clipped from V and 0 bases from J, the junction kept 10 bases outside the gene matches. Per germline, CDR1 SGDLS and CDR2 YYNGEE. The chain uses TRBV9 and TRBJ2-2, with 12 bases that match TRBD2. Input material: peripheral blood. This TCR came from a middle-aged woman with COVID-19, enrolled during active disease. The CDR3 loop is CASSVFPGLAGSANTGELFF. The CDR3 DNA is TGTGCCAGCAGCGTATTCCCGGGACTAGCGGGCTCAGCGAACACCGGGGAGCTGTTTTTT.